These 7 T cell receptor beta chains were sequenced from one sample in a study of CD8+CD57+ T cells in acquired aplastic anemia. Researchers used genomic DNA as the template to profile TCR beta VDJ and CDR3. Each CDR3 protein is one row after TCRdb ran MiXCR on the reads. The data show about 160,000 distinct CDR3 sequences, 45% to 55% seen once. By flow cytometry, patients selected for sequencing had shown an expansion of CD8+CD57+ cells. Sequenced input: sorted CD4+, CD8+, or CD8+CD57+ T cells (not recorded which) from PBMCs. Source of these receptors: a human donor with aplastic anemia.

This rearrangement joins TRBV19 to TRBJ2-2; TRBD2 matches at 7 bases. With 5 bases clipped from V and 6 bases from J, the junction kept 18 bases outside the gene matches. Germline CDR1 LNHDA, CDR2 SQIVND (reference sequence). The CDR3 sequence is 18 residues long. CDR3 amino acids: CASSGGRGVAGNAGELFF. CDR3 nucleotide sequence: TGTGCCAGTAGTGGCGGGAGAGGAGTAGCGGGTAACGCCGGGGAGCTGTTTTTT.

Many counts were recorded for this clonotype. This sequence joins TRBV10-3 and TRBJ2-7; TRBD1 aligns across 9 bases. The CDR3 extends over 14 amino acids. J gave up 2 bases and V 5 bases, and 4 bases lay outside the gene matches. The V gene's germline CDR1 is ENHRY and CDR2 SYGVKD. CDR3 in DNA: TGTGCCATCAGTCGGGGGACAGGGCCCTACGAGCAGTACTTC. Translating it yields CAISRGTGPYEQYF.

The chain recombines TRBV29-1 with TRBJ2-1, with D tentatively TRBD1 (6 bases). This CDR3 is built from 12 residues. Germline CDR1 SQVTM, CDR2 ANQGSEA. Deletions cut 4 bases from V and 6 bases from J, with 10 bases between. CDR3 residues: CSVGGRGNEQFF. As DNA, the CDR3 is TGCAGCGTTGGGGGCAGGGGCAATGAGCAGTTCTTC.

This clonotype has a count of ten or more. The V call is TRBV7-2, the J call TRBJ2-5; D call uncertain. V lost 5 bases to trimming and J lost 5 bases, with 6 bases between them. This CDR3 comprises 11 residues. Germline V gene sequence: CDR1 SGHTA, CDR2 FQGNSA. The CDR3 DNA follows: TGTGCCAGCAGCCGGAAGGAGACCCAGTACTTC. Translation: CASSRKETQYF.

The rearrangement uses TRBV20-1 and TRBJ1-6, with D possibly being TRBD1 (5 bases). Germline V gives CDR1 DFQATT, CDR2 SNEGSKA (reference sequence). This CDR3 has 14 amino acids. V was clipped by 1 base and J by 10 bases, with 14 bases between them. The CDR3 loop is CSARGGGETSPLHF. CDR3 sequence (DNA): TGCAGTGCTAGAGGGGGCGGGGAGACCTCACCCCTCCACTTT.

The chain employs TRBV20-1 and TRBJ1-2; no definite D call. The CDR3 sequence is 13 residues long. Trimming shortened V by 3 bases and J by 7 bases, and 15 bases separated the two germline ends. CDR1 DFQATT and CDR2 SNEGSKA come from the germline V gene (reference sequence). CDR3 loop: CSARGGSPAGYTF. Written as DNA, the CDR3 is TGCAGTGCTAGGGGAGGCAGCCCGGCTGGCTACACCTTC.

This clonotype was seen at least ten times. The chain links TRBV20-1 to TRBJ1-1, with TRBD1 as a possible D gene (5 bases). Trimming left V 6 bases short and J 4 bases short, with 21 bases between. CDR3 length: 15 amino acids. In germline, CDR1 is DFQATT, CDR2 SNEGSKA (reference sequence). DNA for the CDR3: TGCAGTGCCCCGGTGGGACGTGGGGGGAGCACTGAAGCTTTCTTT. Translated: CSAPVGRGGSTEAFF.